This TCR beta chain was captured in a study of T cell repertoires in cytomegalovirus infection. Study details: Public TCR beta signatures marked donors with CMV infection and the matching HLA. Study results and limitations: HLA-C-restricted CMV-specific TCR beta clonotypes were dominant in the ex vivo response. Individuals carrying CMV plus the relevant HLA were identified by cumulative frequency of public TCR beta families.

This clonotype was detected a few times. What it recognizes is unknown. TCRdb called the reads again in MiXCR, with one record for every CDR3 protein. This sample has some 600,000 distinct CDR3 sequences, with less than 25% found just once. The germline V gene encodes CDR1 SGHRS and CDR2 YFSETQ. This CDR3 spans 13 amino acids. Deletions cut 0 bases from V and 8 bases from J, with 11 bases between. The origin of this receptor is a human donor in good health (CMV status not recorded). Some clones in this sample may be carry-over from other donors' samples. The chain couples TRBV5-1 to TRBJ1-2, with TRBD1 as a possible D gene (5 bases). The material sequenced was CD8+ T cells from PBMCs. CDR3 sequence: CASSLAQGRGYTF. DNA of the CDR3: TGCGCCAGCAGCTTGGCCCAGGGAAGAGGCTACACCTTC.